The sequence of this T cell receptor beta chain was determined in a study of blood T cell repertoires in COVID-19. As for the study in general: Samples taken during acute and convalescent COVID-19 were collected in the United States, Italy and Spain. The analysed material was cDNA or gDNA that came from T cells, B-cell-depleted T cells, or PBMCs.

Libraries were prepared by immunoSEQ multiplex PCR; TCRdb keeps only in-frame clonotypes and omits some of them. The sample has roughly 300,000 clones, around 87% seen once. This CDR3 spans 13 amino acids. The V gene lost 8 bases and the J gene lost 7 bases, with 12 bases spanning the gap. Germline V gives CDR1 MGHDK, CDR2 SYGVNS. The chain has TRBV25-1 and TRBJ1-6; maybe TRBD1 (6 bases). The sample taken for sequencing was peripheral blood. This TCR came from a woman between 45 and 60 years old who had recovered from COVID-19. CDR3 nucleotides: TGTGCCAGCGCTCAGGGGCCCAATTCACCCCTCCACTTT. Protein: CASAQGPNSPLHF.